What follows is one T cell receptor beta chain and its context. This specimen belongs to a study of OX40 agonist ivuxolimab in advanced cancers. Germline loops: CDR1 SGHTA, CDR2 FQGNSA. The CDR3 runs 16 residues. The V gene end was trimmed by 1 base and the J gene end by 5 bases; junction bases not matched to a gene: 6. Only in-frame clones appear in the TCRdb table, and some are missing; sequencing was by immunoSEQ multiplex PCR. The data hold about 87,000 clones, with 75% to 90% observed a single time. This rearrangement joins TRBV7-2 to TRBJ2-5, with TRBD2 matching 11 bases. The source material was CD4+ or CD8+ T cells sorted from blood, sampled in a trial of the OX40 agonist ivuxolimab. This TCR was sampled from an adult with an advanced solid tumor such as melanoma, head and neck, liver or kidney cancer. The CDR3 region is CASSLGSGGAFETQYF. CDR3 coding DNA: TGTGCCAGCAGCTTAGGTAGCGGGGGGGCCTTTGAGACCCAGTACTTC. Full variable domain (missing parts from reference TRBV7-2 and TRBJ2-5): GAGVSQSPSNKVTEKGKDVELRCDPISGHTALYWYRQSLGQGLEFLIYFQGNSAPDKSGLPSDRFSAERTGGSVSTLTIQRTQQEDSAVYLCASSLGSGGAFETQYFGPGTRLLVL.